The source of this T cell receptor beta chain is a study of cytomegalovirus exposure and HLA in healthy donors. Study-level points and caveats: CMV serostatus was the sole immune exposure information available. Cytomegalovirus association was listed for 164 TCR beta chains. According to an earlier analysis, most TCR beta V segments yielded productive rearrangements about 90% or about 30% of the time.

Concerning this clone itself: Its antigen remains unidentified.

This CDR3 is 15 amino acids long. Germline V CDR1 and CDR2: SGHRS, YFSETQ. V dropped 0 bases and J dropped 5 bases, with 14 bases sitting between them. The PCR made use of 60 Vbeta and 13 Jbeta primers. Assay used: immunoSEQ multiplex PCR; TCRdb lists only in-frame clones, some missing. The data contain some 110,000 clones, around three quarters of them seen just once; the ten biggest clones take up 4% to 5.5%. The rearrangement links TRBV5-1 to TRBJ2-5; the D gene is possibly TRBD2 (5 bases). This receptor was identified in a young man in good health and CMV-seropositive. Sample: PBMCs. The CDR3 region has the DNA TGCGCCAGCAGCTTGGAAGGCTCCTCGGGGGAGACCCAGTACTTC. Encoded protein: CASSLEGSSGETQYF. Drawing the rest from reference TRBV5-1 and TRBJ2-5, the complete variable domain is KAGVTQTPRYLIKTRGQQVTLSCSPISGHRSVSWYQQTPGQGLQFLFEYFSETQRNKGNFPGRFSGRQFSNSRSEMNVSTLELGDSALYLCASSLEGSSGETQYFGPGTRLLVL.